Shown below are 26 T cell receptor beta chains from a single sample sequenced in a study of blood T cell repertoires in COVID-19. Sequenced by immunoSEQ multiplex PCR; TCRdb stores in-frame clones only, minus some. The sample lists 300,000 or so clones; roughly 88% were seen once. The source material was peripheral blood. The source is a woman between 25 and 40 years old with COVID-19, enrolled during active disease.

The chain joins TRBV5-4 to TRBJ2-4, with a tentative D call TRBD1 (5 bases). The CDR3 totals 16 residues. CDR1 is SGHNT and CDR2 is YYREEE in the germline V gene (reference sequence). V lost 4 bases and J 0 bases, leaving 14 bases between the germline ends. CDR3 nucleotide sequence: TGTGCCAGCAGCCTAGGAGACAGCTTAGCCAAAAACATTCAGTACTTC. It yields the protein CASSLGDSLAKNIQYF.

The chain links TRBV5-1 to TRBJ1-6, with a weak D call TRBD1 (5 bases). V was clipped by 4 bases and J by 7 bases, with 15 bases between them. Germline-derived CDR1 and CDR2 are SGHRS and YFSETQ. The CDR3 is 15 residues long. The CDR3: CASSPAGTENSPLHF. Written as DNA, the CDR3 is TGCGCCAGCAGCCCGGCCGGGACTGAAAATTCACCCCTCCACTTT. The whole variable domain, remainder taken from reference TRBV5-1 and TRBJ1-6, is KAGVTQTPRYLIKTRGQQVTLSCSPISGHRSVSWYQQTPGQGLQFLFEYFSETQRNKGNFPGRFSGRQFSNSRSEMNVSTLELGDSALYLCASSPAGTENSPLHFGNGTRLTVT.

The genes are TRBV7-9 and TRBJ1-1; D is perhaps TRBD1 (5 bases). Trimming removed 4 bases at V and 3 bases at J, with 18 bases between. Germline V gene data show CDR1 as SEHNR and CDR2 as FQNEAQ (reference sequence). This CDR3 spans 16 amino acids. The CDR3 coding sequence is TGTGCCAGCAGCTCACCCCGGGGGGGAAGAGACACTGAAGCTTTCTTT. Protein: CASSSPRGGRDTEAFF.

The DNA of the CDR3 is TGTGCCAGCACTCTGACCGGGACAGGGGGTCAGCCCCAGCATTTT. It codes for CASTLTGTGGQPQHF. The genes are TRBV6-6 and TRBJ1-5; 11 nucleotides align to TRBD1. Losses at the gene ends were 7 bases for V and 6 bases for J; bases not matched to a gene: 8. The germline V gene has CDR1 MNHNY and CDR2 SVGAGI (reference sequence). CDR3 length: 15 amino acids.

The V call is TRBV7-2, the J call TRBJ2-7; 8 bases align to TRBD1. The CDR3 contains 13 residues. Germline CDR1 SGHTA, CDR2 FQGNSA. J was trimmed by 3 bases and V by 6 bases; bases with no gene match: 4. The CDR3 is CASRSGTGYEQYF. DNA of the CDR3: TGTGCCAGCAGATCCGGGACAGGCTACGAGCAGTACTTC.

This clone showed up just once. The genes are TRBV9 and TRBJ2-7; 7 nucleotides match TRBD2. The V gene's germline CDR1 is SGDLS and CDR2 YYNGEE. After removal of 4 bases from V and 3 bases from J, the junction contained 10 bases not matched to a gene. The CDR3 length is 15 residues. CDR3 protein: CASSPQRDPLYEQYF. The CDR3 DNA sequence: TGTGCCAGCAGCCCCCAGCGGGACCCGCTCTACGAGCAGTACTTC.

The chain couples TRBV9 to TRBJ2-5; 7 bases agree with TRBD2. Losses at the gene ends were 0 bases for V and 2 bases for J; bases not matched to a gene: 10. The CDR3 runs 17 residues. CDR1 is SGDLS and CDR2 is YYNGEE in the germline V gene. This CDR3 reads CASSVAPRSSGQETQYF. In DNA form, the CDR3 reads TGTGCCAGCAGCGTAGCCCCTCGCAGTAGCGGGCAAGAGACCCAGTACTTC.

The J gene is TRBJ1-1, the V gene TRBV19; 8 positions agree with TRBD1. Unmatched junction bases numbered 7, after V lost 6 bases and J lost 4 bases. Germline V gene data show CDR1 as LNHDA and CDR2 as SQIVND (reference sequence). CDR3 size: 14 residues. The CDR3 is CASSYGQGGTEAFF. In nucleotides, the CDR3 is TGTGCCAGTAGCTACGGACAGGGAGGCACTGAAGCTTTCTTT.

The chain has TRBV2 and TRBJ2-5, with 9 bases fitting TRBD2. The V gene's germline CDR1 is SNHLY and CDR2 FYNNEI. With 7 bases clipped from V and 3 bases from J, the junction kept 6 bases outside the gene matches. The CDR3 spans 14 residues. The DNA for the CDR3 is TGTGCCAGCACTCAGACTAGCGGAAAAGAGACCCAGTACTTC. Translated, it gives CASTQTSGKETQYF.

The CDR3 is CASSLGDRDNYGYTF. In DNA, the CDR3 is TGCGCCAGCAGCTTGGGGGACAGGGATAACTATGGCTACACCTTC. The chain combines TRBV5-1 with TRBJ1-2, with TRBD1 matching over 9 bases. The CDR3 is made up of 15 amino acids. V lost 0 bases to trimming and J lost 1 base; unmatched junction nucleotides: 1. The germline V gene encodes CDR1 SGHRS and CDR2 YFSETQ.

This chain links TRBV12-5 with TRBJ1-4; 8 bases align to TRBD1. Per the germline V gene, CDR1 is LGHNT and CDR2 is FRNRAP. CDR3 size: 14 residues. V dropped 5 bases and J dropped 4; count of bases not matched to a gene: 3. CDR3 nucleotide sequence: TGTGCTAGTGGTCCGGGACAGGTTAATGAAAAACTGTTTTTT. Its translation: CASGPGQVNEKLFF.

The chain joins TRBV2 to TRBJ1-6; maybe TRBD1 (5 bases). The V end was cut by 5 bases, the J end by 5 bases, with 16 bases between. The CDR3 is 16 residues long. Germline CDR1 is SNHLY and CDR2 is FYNNEI. The CDR3 DNA reads as TGTGCCAGCAGTTTATTGGACATCGACAATAATTCACCCCTCCACTTT. This translates into CASSLLDIDNNSPLHF.

The rearrangement links TRBV28 to TRBJ2-5, with no clear D. From germline, CDR1 is MDHEN and CDR2 SYDVKM. This CDR3 has 12 amino acids. Trimming removed 2 bases from V and 4 bases from J, with 5 bases in between. The CDR3 here is CASSLEVETQYF. For the CDR3, the DNA is TGTGCCAGCAGTTTAGAGGTAGAGACCCAGTACTTC. The full variable domain, completed using reference TRBV28 and TRBJ2-5, is DVKVTQSSRYLVKRTGEKVFLECVQDMDHENMFWYRQDPGLGLRLIYFSYDVKMKEKGDIPEGYSVSREKKERFSLILESASTNQTSMYLCASSLEVETQYFGPGTRLLVL.

V gene TRBV29-1 combines with J gene TRBJ2-7; a possible D gene is TRBD1 (6 bases). The CDR3 consists of 13 residues. Deletions cut 6 bases from V and 3 bases from J, with 15 bases between. The germline V gene has CDR1 SQVTM and CDR2 ANQGSEA. In DNA, the CDR3 is TGCAGCGTCCGACAGGTTTCCAACTACGAGCAGTACTTC. Encoded protein: CSVRQVSNYEQYF.

DNA for the CDR3: TGCGCCAGCAGCTCCGCCGACAGGGCCAGCACAGATACGCAGTATTTT. Encoded protein: CASSSADRASTDTQYF. The chain carries TRBV5-1 and TRBJ2-3; 7 bases map to TRBD1. The junction had 7 bases not matched to a gene; V was cut back by 3 bases and J by 0 bases. This CDR3 has 16 amino acids. Germline lookup yields CDR1 SGHRS and CDR2 YFSETQ.

This clone was detected once. The chain couples TRBV28 to TRBJ2-1, with 9 bases aligning to TRBD2. Trimming cost V 5 bases and J 11 bases; bases outside gene matches: 10. The germline V gene encodes CDR1 MDHEN and CDR2 SYDVKM. The CDR3 totals 14 residues. CDR3 in amino acids: CASSPSHLAGKQFF. The CDR3 DNA sequence: TGTGCCAGCAGTCCTTCCCACCTAGCGGGAAAGCAGTTCTTC.

In its sample, this clone was seen a few times. V gene TRBV3-1 (or the pseudogene TRBV3-2) combines with J gene TRBJ2-7, with 9 bases matching TRBD2. Trimming took 0 bases from V and 2 from J; bases not matched to a gene: 2. Germline loops: CDR1 LGHDT, CDR2 YNNKEL (reference sequence). This CDR3 region has 15 residues. As DNA, the CDR3 is TGTGCCAGCAGCCAAGAGACTAGCGGCCCCTACGAGCAGTACTTC. Translation gives CASSQETSGPYEQYF.

The table lists this clone with many counts. This sequence joins TRBV5-4 and TRBJ2-1; TRBD1 matches at 10 bases. With V trimmed by 2 bases and J by 6 bases, 2 bases remained unmatched. Germline-derived CDR1 and CDR2 are SGHNT and YYREEE (reference sequence). CDR3 length: 14 residues. The CDR3 bases are TGTGCCAGCAGCTTAGACAGGGGGCCCAATGAGCAGTTCTTC. Translation: CASSLDRGPNEQFF.

The rearrangement links TRBV2 to TRBJ1-2; TRBD1 might be the D (5 bases). V shed 4 bases and J shed 4 bases, with 13 bases lying between them. This CDR3 spans 14 amino acids. The germline V gene encodes CDR1 SNHLY and CDR2 FYNNEI. The CDR3 is CASSAEGLGYGYTF. The CDR3 DNA is TGTGCCAGCAGTGCGGAGGGGTTGGGCTATGGCTACACCTTC. The full variable domain, rest sourced from reference TRBV2 and TRBJ1-2, is EPEVTQTPSHQVTQMGQEVILRCVPISNHLYFYWYRQILGQKVEFLVSFYNNEISEKSEIFDDQFSVERPDGSNFTLKIRSTKLEDSAMYFCASSAEGLGYGYTFGSGTRLTVV.

The CDR3 DNA is TGTGCCAGCCATAAAGGGGACAGGGTGAACACCGGGGAGCTGTTTTTT. It is translated as CASHKGDRVNTGELFF. V gene TRBV2 combines with J gene TRBJ2-2; 9 bases map to TRBD1. CDR3 length equals 16 residues. V dropped 8 bases and J dropped 1; count of bases not matched to a gene: 8. Germline CDR1 reads SNHLY; CDR2 reads FYNNEI.

The J gene is TRBJ2-7, the V gene TRBV2; 9 bases line up with TRBD2. This CDR3 region has 14 residues. Trimming cost V 8 bases and J 0 bases; bases outside gene matches: 5. CDR1 SNHLY and CDR2 FYNNEI come from the germline V gene. As DNA, the CDR3 is TGTGCCAGCCGACTAGCGGTAAGCTCCTACGAGCAGTACTTC. It specifies CASRLAVSSYEQYF.

This clone was seen only once. This sequence joins TRBV5-1 and TRBJ2-3; D unresolved. Trimming took off 2 bases at V and 2 bases at J, with 9 bases between the two ends. Germline V gene lookup returns CDR1 SGHRS and CDR2 YFSETQ. The CDR3 is made up of 14 amino acids. The CDR3 DNA reads TGCGCCAGCAGCTTTACTTATAACACAGATACGCAGTATTTT. Protein: CASSFTYNTDTQYF. Based on the CDR3 plus reference TRBV5-1 and TRBJ2-3, the full variable domain is KAGVTQTPRYLIKTRGQQVTLSCSPISGHRSVSWYQQTPGQGLQFLFEYFSETQRNKGNFPGRFSGRQFSNSRSEMNVSTLELGDSALYLCASSFTYNTDTQYFGPGTRLTVL.

The chain uses TRBV3-1 (or the pseudogene TRBV3-2) and TRBJ1-5; D gene ambiguous. Germline V gene sequence: CDR1 LGHDT, CDR2 YNNKEL (reference sequence). V was trimmed by 2 bases and J by 6 bases, leaving 11 bases between them. The CDR3 consists of 14 residues. The CDR3 is CASSQNQAGQPQHF. The CDR3 DNA is TGTGCCAGCAGCCAAAATCAGGCTGGTCAGCCCCAGCATTTT.

The chain employs TRBV5-1 and TRBJ1-2; 7 bases map to TRBD1. Trimming removed 4 bases from V and 6 bases from J; junction bases left unmatched: 12. This CDR3 spans 15 amino acids. Germline CDR1 and CDR2: SGHRS and YFSETQ. The chain's CDR3 is CASSHLLGGDDGYTF. The CDR3 DNA sequence: TGCGCCAGCAGCCACCTCCTAGGGGGCGACGATGGCTACACCTTC.

This chain joins TRBV19 and TRBJ1-1, with a weak D call TRBD1 (6 bases). The CDR3 covers 14 residues. Trimming stripped 11 bases from V and 9 bases from J, with 25 bases between. The germline V gene has CDR1 LNHDA and CDR2 SQIVND (reference sequence). The CDR3 region is CAPGGGGAPSQAFF. CDR3 in DNA: TGTGCCCCTGGGGGGGGCGGAGCCCCATCCCAAGCTTTCTTT.

This clone was counted once. The V call is TRBV12-3 or TRBV12-4, the J call TRBJ2-7; TRBD1 might be the D (6 bases). This CDR3 contains 12 residues. The V gene lost 6 bases and the J gene lost 3 bases, with 9 bases spanning the gap. The CDR3 nucleotides are TGTGCCAGCAGCCGGGACAACTACGAGCAGTACTTC. The encoded protein is CASSRDNYEQYF.